These 5 T cell receptor beta chains came from one sample sequenced in a study of blood T cells in healthy people across ages. A J-beta primer mix and a sample-barcoded 5' primer were used in a second PCR of roughly 6 to 11 cycles. One entry per CDR3 protein, called by TCRdb with MiXCR from the 5' RACE reads. There are just under 750,000 distinct CDR3 sequences in the sample; 22% occur only once, and around 22% lies in the top ten. Material for sequencing was blood. Receptors originate from an older man in good health.

V and J are TRBV6-5 and TRBJ1-3, with D possibly TRBD1 on 6 matching bases. Per germline, CDR1 MNHEY and CDR2 SVGAGI. V was cut by 6 bases and J by 0 bases, with 12 bases left in between. The CDR3 is 15 residues long. CDR3 loop: CASRRQESSGNTIYF. The CDR3 nucleotides read TGTGCCAGCAGACGACAGGAGAGCTCTGGAAACACCATATATTTT.

Only a few counts were recorded for this clonotype. The CDR3 nucleotides are TGTGCCAGTAGTATGGGTCTCTCTACTGAAGCTTTCTTT. Its translation is CASSMGLSTEAFF. The chain has TRBV19 and TRBJ1-1, with D uncertain. CDR1 is LNHDA and CDR2 is SQIVND in the germline V gene (reference sequence). V lost 3 bases and J 5 bases, leaving 10 bases between the germline ends. The CDR3 has 13 amino acids.

This clonotype was seen a few times. The chain has TRBV21-1 and TRBJ2-5. TRBV21-1 is a recognized pseudogene. The CDR3 extends over 10 amino acids. The CDR3 nucleotides are TGTGCCAGCAGGATTGTGACCCAGTACTTC. Translating gives CASRIVTQYF.

The rearrangement links TRBV2 to TRBJ2-5; 8 bases are a match to TRBD2. TRBJ2-1 explains the end of the DNA better; the J call may be wrong. Germline assignment: CDR1 SNHLY and CDR2 FYNNEI. The length of the CDR3 is 16 residues. CDR3 DNA sequence: TGTGCCAGCATTAGCGGGATCCCCGGCGGTCTAAGTGAGCAGTTCTTC. Protein: CASISGIPGGLSEQFF.

This chain links TRBV5-1 with TRBJ2-5; D gene unclear. The CDR3 sequence is 13 residues long. The germline V gene encodes CDR1 SGHRS and CDR2 YFSETQ. The germline V and J ends were trimmed by 4 bases and 3 bases, with 10 bases remaining between them. The CDR3 here is CASSPVLEETQYF. As DNA, the CDR3 is TGCGCCAGCAGCCCGGTCCTGGAAGAGACCCAGTACTTC. The variable domain in full, completed from reference TRBV5-1 and TRBJ2-5, reads KAGVTQTPRYLIKTRGQQVTLSCSPISGHRSVSWYQQTPGQGLQFLFEYFSETQRNKGNFPGRFSGRQFSNSRSEMNVSTLELGDSALYLCASSPVLEETQYFGPGTRLLVL.